Below, 13 T cell receptor beta chains from the same sample are listed, as sequenced in a study of OX40 agonist ivuxolimab in advanced cancers. Sequencing was performed with immunoSEQ multiplex PCR; in TCRdb, only in-frame clones are kept and a portion is missing. The data show under 80,000 clones, more than 70% seen once. The source was CD4+ or CD8+ T cells sorted from blood, collected in a trial of the OX40 agonist ivuxolimab. The receptor source for this set is an adult with an advanced solid tumor such as melanoma, head and neck, liver or kidney cancer.

CDR3 residues: CASSHRQGNGYTF. The CDR3 DNA sequence: TGTGCCAGCAGTCACCGACAGGGCAATGGCTACACCTTC. This chain joins TRBV6-6 and TRBJ1-2; TRBD1 matches 7 bases. V was pared by 5 bases and J by 6 bases, with 6 bases of the junction left unmatched. This CDR3 has 13 residues. Germline V lookup: CDR1 MNHNY, CDR2 SVGAGI (reference sequence).

V gene TRBV9 combines with J gene TRBJ1-6; TRBD1 aligns across 12 bases. CDR3 length: 15 amino acids. The V gene end was trimmed by 3 bases and the J gene end by 7 bases; junction bases not matched to a gene: 2. CDR1 SGDLS and CDR2 YYNGEE come from the germline V gene. The CDR3 sequence: CASSAGTGGNSPLHF. CDR3 DNA sequence: TGTGCCAGCAGCGCGGGGACAGGGGGCAATTCACCCCTCCACTTT.

J is TRBJ1-5 and V is TRBV6-1; D perhaps matches TRBD1 (6 bases). Per germline, CDR1 MNHNS and CDR2 SASEGT. This CDR3 contains 17 residues. V lost 0 bases to trimming and J lost 4 bases, with 16 bases between them. The CDR3 spells CASSEASQGPLNQPQHF. The CDR3 DNA reads TGTGCCAGCAGTGAAGCGTCACAGGGCCCTTTAAATCAGCCCCAGCATTTT.

This rearrangement joins TRBV11-3 to TRBJ2-1, with TRBD2 matching over 10 bases. Per the germline V gene, CDR1 is SGHNT and CDR2 is YENEEA. The CDR3 loop spans 15 amino acids. With V trimmed by 5 bases and J by 5 bases, 6 bases remained unmatched. CDR3 amino acids: CASSPGTSENNEQFF. The CDR3 bases are TGTGCCAGCAGCCCCGGGACTAGCGAGAACAATGAGCAGTTCTTC.

The gene calls are TRBV30 and TRBJ1-5; no clear D gene. This CDR3 has 12 residues. V lost 1 base to trimming and J lost 7 bases, with 8 bases between them. CDR1 and CDR2 from the germline V gene are GTSNPN and SVGIG (reference sequence). The CDR3 loop is CAWSAPPQPQHF. The DNA of the CDR3 is TGTGCCTGGAGTGCCCCCCCCCAGCCCCAGCATTTT.

The chain couples TRBV5-6 to TRBJ2-3; no clear D gene. The CDR3 spans 15 residues. Per the germline V gene, CDR1 is SGHDT and CDR2 is YYEEEE. V was clipped by 1 base and J by 2 bases, with 11 bases between them. In nucleotides, the CDR3 is TGTGCCAGCAGCTTGACGACCTCGCCCACAGATACGCAGTATTTT. Translation gives CASSLTTSPTDTQYF.

The V gene is TRBV9, the J gene TRBJ2-2; 7 bases agree with TRBD2. The CDR3 is 16 amino acids. V lost 4 bases to trimming and J lost 7 bases; unmatched junction nucleotides: 13. Germline loops: CDR1 SGDLS, CDR2 YYNGEE. CDR3 in DNA: TGTGCCAGCAGCCTTAGAGCGGGGACTACTGGCGGGGAGCTGTTTTTT. It translates to CASSLRAGTTGGELFF.

This clone showed up just once. The rearrangement links TRBV28 to TRBJ1-2; 8 nucleotides match TRBD1. Looked up from germline, CDR1 is MDHEN and CDR2 is SYDVKM. CDR3 length: 15 amino acids. J gave up 8 bases and V 1 base, and 9 bases lay outside the gene matches. CDR3 nucleotides: TGTGCCAGCAGTTTATCCAGGGGGCGGGGAGGAGGCTACACCTTC. Encoded protein: CASSLSRGRGGGYTF.

The V and J genes are TRBV13 and TRBJ1-1; the D gene is possibly TRBD1 (5 bases). Per germline, CDR1 PRHDT and CDR2 FYEKMQ (reference sequence). The CDR3 extends over 15 amino acids. Trimming left V 1 base short and J 1 base short, with 10 bases between. The CDR3 region is CASSLAGLTNTEAFF. CDR3 nucleotide sequence: TGTGCCAGCAGCTTAGCGGGGCTAACGAACACTGAAGCTTTCTTT.

The chain joins TRBV2 to TRBJ2-3; D tentatively reads TRBD1 or TRBD2 (6 bases each). V lost 6 bases to trimming and J lost 0 bases, with 13 bases between them. Germline CDR1 reads SNHLY; CDR2 reads FYNNEI. CDR3 length: 15 residues. This chain's CDR3 is CASRGGRISTDTQYF. The DNA of the CDR3 is TGTGCCAGCAGGGGGGGCCGGATTAGCACAGATACGCAGTATTTT. Based on the CDR3 plus reference TRBV2 and TRBJ2-3, the full variable domain is EPEVTQTPSHQVTQMGQEVILRCVPISNHLYFYWYRQILGQKVEFLVSFYNNEISEKSEIFDDQFSVERPDGSNFTLKIRSTKLEDSAMYFCASRGGRISTDTQYFGPGTRLTVL.

The chain uses TRBV18 and TRBJ2-5; a weak D match, TRBD2 (5 bases). The V and J ends lost 3 bases and 5 bases respectively, with 10 bases between them. The CDR3 covers 13 residues. Germline CDR1 KGHSH, CDR2 LQKENI. CDR3: CASSPPPGETQYF. The CDR3 region has the DNA TGTGCCAGCTCACCCCCCCCGGGGGAGACCCAGTACTTC. The entire variable domain, with the rest obtained from reference TRBV18 and TRBJ2-5, is as follows: NAGVMQNPRHLVRRRGQEARLRCSPMKGHSHVYWYRQLPEEGLKFMVYLQKENIIDESGMPKERFSAEFPKEGPSILRIQQVVRGDSAAYFCASSPPPGETQYFGPGTRLLVL.

The genes are TRBV20-1 and TRBJ2-1; D remains ambiguous. Trimming left V 2 bases short and J 4 bases short, with 3 bases between. The CDR3 extends over 11 amino acids. Per the germline V gene, CDR1 is DFQATT and CDR2 is SNEGSKA (reference sequence). In nucleotides, the CDR3 is TGCAGTGCTAGAAGATACAATGAGCAGTTCTTC. As protein: CSARRYNEQFF.

This clone was detected only once. The chain uses TRBV10-3 and TRBJ1-5, with D possibly matching TRBD1 (6 bases). CDR1 and CDR2 (germline): ENHRY, SYGVKD. The CDR3 sequence is 15 residues long. V dropped 5 bases and J dropped 2 bases, with 13 bases sitting between them. The CDR3 nucleotides are TGTGCCATCAGTAGCCAAGGGGGAGGCAATCAGCCCCAGCATTTT. Protein: CAISSQGGGNQPQHF.